What follows are 5 T cell receptor beta chains derived from one specimen sequenced in a study of cytomegalovirus exposure and HLA in healthy donors. Data came from immunoSEQ multiplex PCR; TCRdb stores just in-frame clones and leaves some out. The table has roughly 100,000 clones, about nine tenths seen once. The specimen was PBMCs. These receptors originate from a woman under 30 in good health and CMV-seropositive.

The chain uses TRBV11-2 and TRBJ1-6, with D maybe TRBD1 (5 bases). V was clipped by 5 bases and J by 7 bases, with 12 bases between them. The germline CDR1 and CDR2 sequences are SGHAT and FQNNGV. CDR3 length: 14 residues. The CDR3 DNA reads TGTGCCAGCAGCCGGGGCGGGGGAAATTCACCCCTCCACTTT. This translates into CASSRGGGNSPLHF.

The chain links TRBV5-1 to TRBJ2-2; no reliable D call. V lost 4 bases and J 4 bases, leaving 14 bases between the germline ends. In germline, CDR1 is SGHRS, CDR2 YFSETQ. There are 15 residues in the CDR3. CDR3 region: CASSPLLQTTGELFF. The CDR3 DNA reads as TGCGCCAGCAGCCCCCTTTTACAGACCACCGGGGAGCTGTTTTTT.

The CDR3 spells CTSSPVTSGGYNEQFF. As DNA, the CDR3 is TGCACCAGCAGCCCCGTGACTAGCGGGGGCTACAATGAGCAGTTCTTC. The chain uses TRBV1 and TRBJ2-1; the table's D call of TRBD2 was not tested on the DNA. TRBV1 is assigned pseudogene status. This CDR3 comprises 16 residues.

J is TRBJ2-7 and V is TRBV11-2, with 7 bases that match TRBD2. The CDR3 is 14 amino acids. Germline CDR1 SGHAT, CDR2 FQNNGV. The V segment lost 3 bases and the J segment 4 bases; nucleotides outside the gene matches: 6. CDR3 sequence reads: CASSLASGVYEQYF. DNA of the CDR3: TGTGCCAGCAGCTTGGCTAGCGGAGTATACGAGCAGTACTTC. The variable domain in full, completed from reference TRBV11-2 and TRBJ2-7, reads EAGVAQSPRYKIIEKRQSVAFWCNPISGHATLYWYQQILGQGPKLLIQFQNNGVVDDSQLPKDRFSAERLKGVDSTLKIQPAKLEDSAVYLCASSLASGVYEQYFGPGTRLTVT.

The chain couples TRBV29-1 to TRBJ1-2; D unclear. The V gene's germline CDR1 is SQVTM and CDR2 ANQGSEA. CDR3 length: 13 amino acids. The V gene lost 0 bases and the J gene lost 9 bases, with 14 bases spanning the gap. The CDR3 reads CSVEEGVAARYTF. In nucleotides, the CDR3 is TGCAGCGTTGAAGAGGGAGTCGCGGCGCGCTACACCTTC. The variable domain in full, with the rest retrieved from reference TRBV29-1 and TRBJ1-2, is SAVISQKPSRDICQRGTSLTIQCQVDSQVTMMFWYRQQPGQSLTLIATANQGSEATYESGFVIDKFPISRPNLTFSTLTVSNMSPEDSSIYLCSVEEGVAARYTFGSGTRLTVV.